Sequencing of this T cell receptor beta chain was carried out in a study of shared clonotypes between healthy human individuals. Turning to the study itself: CD4 naive cells filled three plates per donor, CD4 memory three, CD8 naive two and CD8 memory one. Study conclusions and caveats: Generation of non-shared clonotypes was less probable than generation of clonotypes shared by all four donors. For naive CD4 cells, roughly 4.6% of clonotypes were shared across a handful of donors.

Of note for this clone: The antigen is unknown.

The method was immunoSEQ multiplex PCR; TCRdb's version includes in-frame clones alone and lacks a portion of them. The sample records hundreds of thousands of clones, 72% being singletons. CD4+ cell separation produced CD45RA+ naive and CD45RA-negative memory subsets. Input material: memory CD4+ T cells sorted from blood. Subset: CD45RA-negative fraction. The sequence was obtained from a woman in her twenties or thirties in good health.

The CDR3 protein is CASNRLPSYEQYF. The CDR3 nucleotides read TGTGCCAGCAATAGGCTACCCTCCTACGAGCAGTACTTC. The rearrangement uses TRBV11-3 and TRBJ2-7, with D unclear. Germline V gene lookup returns CDR1 SGHNT and CDR2 YENEEA. The ends were cut back, 7 bases at V and 0 bases at J, with 10 bases in the middle. The CDR3 length is 13 residues.